This is a list of T cell receptor beta chains from one sample in a study of blood T cell repertoires in COVID-19. The table came from immunoSEQ multiplex PCR; TCRdb's copy has only in-frame clones and leaves some out. The sample has approximately 280,000 clones, approximately 86% seen once. Sequencing was performed on peripheral blood. The receptors originated from a woman in her 30s who had recovered from COVID-19. The CDR3 runs from the conserved cysteine through the conserved F or W. A D gene is named only where the DNA matches it firmly. Some rows mark clone size as missing; the rest say once, few, many or name a class of expanded clone.

j_call	d_call	v_call	clone_size	cdr3_nt	cdr3_aa
TRBJ2-1	TRBD2	TRBV12-5	.	TGTGCTAGTGCTCCCCCGGGGGGATCCTACAATGAGCAGTTCTTC	CASAPPGGSYNEQFF
TRBJ1-1	.	TRBV7-8	.	TGTGCCAGCAGCTTTAGTACAGACACTGAAGCTTTCTTT	CASSFSTDTEAFF
TRBJ2-1	TRBD2	TRBV7-2	.	TGTGCCAGCAGTCTGACTAGCGGGAGACACAATGAGCAGTTCTTC	CASSLTSGRHNEQFF
TRBJ2-7	TRBD2	TRBV5-4	.	TGTGCCAGCAGCTCCACCCTAGCGGGAGCCTACGAGCAGTACTTC	CASSSTLAGAYEQYF
TRBJ1-2	.	TRBV10-1	.	TGCGCCAGCAGTGAGTCTTACACACCTTATGGCTACACCTTC	CASSESYTPYGYTF
TRBJ2-7	.	TRBV7-9	once	TGTGCCAGCAGCCAACCGGGACTCACCTACGAGCAGTACTTC	CASSQPGLTYEQYF
TRBJ1-5	TRBD1	TRBV7-2	.	TGTGCCAGCAGCTTAGGCCCCCCAGGGGGCTCCAATCAGCCCCAGCATTTT	CASSLGPPGGSNQPQHF
TRBJ1-4	TRBD1	TRBV6-1	.	TGTGCCAGCAGTGACCCTCGACAGGGCCGATCGACGGAAAAACTGTTTTTT	CASSDPRQGRSTEKLFF
TRBJ1-4	TRBD1	TRBV28	.	TGTGCCAGCAATACAGGGGCTGCTAATGAAAAACTGTTTTTT	CASNTGAANEKLFF
TRBJ1-2	TRBD1	TRBV7-8	.	TGTGCCAGCAGCCAAGGCCCCACAGGGGACTATGGCTACACCTTC	CASSQGPTGDYGYTF
TRBJ2-2	TRBD2	TRBV7-6	.	TGTGCCAGCAGCTTACGTTCTAGCGGGAACACCGGGGAGCTGTTTTTT	CASSLRSSGNTGELFF
TRBJ2-7	.	TRBV12-3/TRBV12-4	.	TGTGCCAGCACAGGGCCCTCCTACGAGCAGTACTTC	CASTGPSYEQYF
TRBJ1-1	.	TRBV15	.	TGTGCCACCAGCAGAGATTCGGTTGCGGAAGCTTTCTTT	CATSRDSVAEAFF
TRBJ2-7	TRBD1	TRBV19	.	TGTGCCAGTAGTATTCTGACAGGGCATTACGAGCAGTACTTC	CASSILTGHYEQYF
TRBJ2-5	.	TRBV28	once	TGTGCCAGCAGTGAGCACGGGGAGAAATTAGAGACCCAGTACTTC	CASSEHGEKLETQYF
TRBJ2-1	TRBD2	TRBV6-2/TRBV6-3	.	TGTGCCAGCAGTGAGACTAGCGGGAGGGCCTCCTACAATGAGCAGTTCTTC	CASSETSGRASYNEQFF
TRBJ2-3	.	TRBV6-5	few	TGTGCCAGCACCGACAGCTTGGGGACAGATACGCAGTATTTT	CASTDSLGTDTQYF
TRBJ1-1	.	TRBV12-3/TRBV12-4	.	TGTGCCAGCAGTCTGTGGGGGGGGAAGAAGACTTTCTTT	CASSLWGGKKTFF
TRBJ2-7	TRBD1	TRBV5-6	.	TGTGCCAGCACCGGGGACAGGCCCTACGAGCAGTACTTC	CASTGDRPYEQYF
TRBJ1-3	TRBD1	TRBV6-5	.	TGTGCCAGCAGCTCACAGGGGTCAAACACCATATATTTT	CASSSQGSNTIYF
TRBJ1-5	TRBD1	TRBV19	.	TGTGCCAGTAGTCAGGGGGGCAATCAGCCCCAGCATTTT	CASSQGGNQPQHF
TRBJ2-5	.	TRBV4-3	.	TGCGCCAGCAGCCAAGATCTGGTTAGCACGGAGACCCAGTACTTC	CASSQDLVSTETQYF
TRBJ1-2	.	TRBV19	.	TGTGCCAGTAGTATTGCTGGCAGGTCCCACTATGGCTACACCTTC	CASSIAGRSHYGYTF
TRBJ2-7	TRBD1	TRBV5-4	.	TGTGCCAGCAGCCCAAAGACAGGGCCCACCTACGAGCAGTACTTC	CASSPKTGPTYEQYF
TRBJ1-1	TRBD1	TRBV3-1/TRBV3-2	.	TGTGCCAGCAGCCCATTGAGGGGACAGGGGTTCGCTGAAGCTTTCTTT	CASSPLRGQGFAEAFF
TRBJ2-1	TRBD2	TRBV28	.	TGTGCCAGCAGTTTAGCGGGAGGGCCGAACTCCTACAATGAGCAGTTCTTC	CASSLAGGPNSYNEQFF
TRBJ2-3	TRBD1	TRBV30	.	TGTGCCTGGAGGGGGAAGGGGGCCACAGATACGCAGTATTTT	CAWRGKGATDTQYF
TRBJ2-1	TRBD2	TRBV4-3	.	TGCGCCAGCAGCCAAGAAACCTTGGGGGGTGCGGGCGGGAGTTTCAATGAGCAGTTCTTC	CASSQETLGGAGGSFNEQFF
TRBJ2-7	TRBD1	TRBV10-3	.	TGTGCCGCGAAAGGGACAGGCCTTAGCTACGAGCAGTACTTC	CAAKGTGLSYEQYF
TRBJ1-2	TRBD1	TRBV7-9	.	TGTGCCAGCAGCTTAGCCGGGACAGGGGCCCCCTATGGCTACACCTTC	CASSLAGTGAPYGYTF
TRBJ2-6	TRBD2	TRBV6-2/TRBV6-3	.	TGTGCCAGCAGTTCAGCGGGAGGGGGCTCTGGGGCCAACGTCCTGACTTTC	CASSSAGGGSGANVLTF
TRBJ2-7	TRBD1	TRBV27	once	TGTGCCAGCAGTTTGGGACAGTCCTACGAGCAGTACTTC	CASSLGQSYEQYF
TRBJ2-3	TRBD2	TRBV7-9	.	TGTGCCAGCAGCTTAGGGCTAGCGGGAGAAGCAGATACGCAGTATTTT	CASSLGLAGEADTQYF
TRBJ1-1	.	TRBV27	once	TGTGCCAGCAGTTTCGGCCGGGGCACTGAAGCTTTCTTT	CASSFGRGTEAFF
TRBJ2-7	.	TRBV7-9	.	TGTGCCAGCGCTCGGACGAACGGGGCCTACGAGCAGTACTTC	CASARTNGAYEQYF
TRBJ2-7	TRBD2	TRBV28	.	TGTGCCAGCAGTCGACTAGCGGGTGCCTACGAGCAGTACTTC	CASSRLAGAYEQYF
TRBJ2-5	TRBD1	TRBV6-2/TRBV6-3	.	TGTGCCAGCAGTTTGGACAGGACGGACCAGTACTTC	CASSLDRTDQYF
TRBJ2-1	TRBD2	TRBV28	once	TGTGCCAGCAGTTGGACTAGCGGGAGGGCCGGTTCCTACAATGAGCAGTTCTTC	CASSWTSGRAGSYNEQFF
TRBJ2-5	.	TRBV15	.	TGTGCCACCAGCAGAGGACTGGGCGGGGAGACCCAGTACTTC	CATSRGLGGETQYF
TRBJ2-5	.	TRBV28	.	TGTGCCAGCAGTGTCAATTTGGCTGAGACCCAGTACTTC	CASSVNLAETQYF
TRBJ2-2	.	TRBV18	.	TGTGCCAGCTCACCGCCGGAGGGGGCGAATACCATCGGGGAGCTGTTTTTT	CASSPPEGANTIGELFF
TRBJ2-2	TRBD2	TRBV5-4	few	TGTGCCAGCAGCTTGGGACTCCCACGGGGGGGCTTGAGCACCGGGGAGCTGTTTTTT	CASSLGLPRGGLSTGELFF
TRBJ1-2	TRBD1	TRBV6-5	.	TGTGCCAGCAGATCGACAGGGGGAGTCTATGGCTACACCTTC	CASRSTGGVYGYTF
TRBJ1-4	TRBD1	TRBV19	.	TGTGCCAGTAGTATAGGTCCCGCAGGGGGCATTGAAAAACTGTTTTTT	CASSIGPAGGIEKLFF
TRBJ2-2	TRBD1	TRBV7-6	.	TGTGCCAGCAGCCCCCCCCTCCGGACAGGGCGGACCGGGGAGCTGTTTTTT	CASSPPLRTGRTGELFF
TRBJ1-3	.	TRBV6-6	.	TGTGCCAGCAGTTACTCAAGACAACTCTCTGGAAACACCATATATTTT	CASSYSRQLSGNTIYF
TRBJ1-2	.	TRBV28	.	TGTGCCAGCATGCCAGGCGTTTCGTATGGCTACACCTTC	CASMPGVSYGYTF
TRBJ1-1	TRBD1	TRBV12-5	once	TGTGCTAGTGGTTTGTCGACAGGGGTGGCTGAAGCTTTCTTT	CASGLSTGVAEAFF
TRBJ2-1	TRBD2	TRBV5-5	.	TGTGCCAGCAGCTACGGTCTAGCGGGGGGGTCCAATGAGCAGTTCTTC	CASSYGLAGGSNEQFF